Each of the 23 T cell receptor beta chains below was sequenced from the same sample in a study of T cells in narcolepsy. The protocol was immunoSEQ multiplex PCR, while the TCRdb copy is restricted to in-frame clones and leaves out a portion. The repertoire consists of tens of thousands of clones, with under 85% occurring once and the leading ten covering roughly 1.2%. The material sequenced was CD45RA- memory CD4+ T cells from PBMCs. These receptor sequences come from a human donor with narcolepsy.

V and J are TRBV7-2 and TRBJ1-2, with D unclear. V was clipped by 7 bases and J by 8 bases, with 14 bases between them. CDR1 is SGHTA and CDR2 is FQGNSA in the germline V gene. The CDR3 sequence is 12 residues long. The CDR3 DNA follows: TGTGCCAGCACCCCCCCTTACGGCGGCTACACCTTC. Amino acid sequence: CASTPPYGGYTF.

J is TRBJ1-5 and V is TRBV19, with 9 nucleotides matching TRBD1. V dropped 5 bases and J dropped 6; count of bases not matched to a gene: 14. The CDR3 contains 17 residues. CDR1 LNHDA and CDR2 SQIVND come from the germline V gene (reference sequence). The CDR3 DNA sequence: TGTGCCAGTAGTCCACGGACAGGGGAGATCGTGGTTCAGCCCCAGCATTTT. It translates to CASSPRTGEIVVQPQHF.

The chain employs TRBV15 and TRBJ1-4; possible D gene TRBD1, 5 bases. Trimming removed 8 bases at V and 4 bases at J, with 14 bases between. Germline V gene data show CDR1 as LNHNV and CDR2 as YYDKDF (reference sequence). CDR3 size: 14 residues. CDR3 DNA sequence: TGTGCCACCGCATCCGGGACCGTTAATGAAAAACTGTTTTTT. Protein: CATASGTVNEKLFF.

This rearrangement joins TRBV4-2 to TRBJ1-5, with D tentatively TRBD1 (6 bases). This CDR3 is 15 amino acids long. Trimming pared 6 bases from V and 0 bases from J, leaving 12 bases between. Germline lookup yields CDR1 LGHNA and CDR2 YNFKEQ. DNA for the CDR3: TGTGCCAGCAGTCAGGGACAACTTAGCAATCAGCCCCAGCATTTT. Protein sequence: CASSQGQLSNQPQHF.

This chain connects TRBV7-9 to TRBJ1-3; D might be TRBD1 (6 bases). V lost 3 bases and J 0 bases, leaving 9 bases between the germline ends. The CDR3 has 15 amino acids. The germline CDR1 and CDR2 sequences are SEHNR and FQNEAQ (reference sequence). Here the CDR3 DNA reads TGTGCCAGCAGCTTTGGGGGCGTCTCTGGAAACACCATATATTTT. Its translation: CASSFGGVSGNTIYF.

CDR3 DNA sequence: TGTGCCAGCATCGACCTAAACTATGGCTACACCTTC. Amino acids: CASIDLNYGYTF. This rearrangement joins TRBV6-5 to TRBJ1-2; D is undetermined. The CDR3 sequence is 12 residues long. V lost 7 bases and J lost 2, with 8 bases in between. Per germline, CDR1 MNHEY and CDR2 SVGAGI.

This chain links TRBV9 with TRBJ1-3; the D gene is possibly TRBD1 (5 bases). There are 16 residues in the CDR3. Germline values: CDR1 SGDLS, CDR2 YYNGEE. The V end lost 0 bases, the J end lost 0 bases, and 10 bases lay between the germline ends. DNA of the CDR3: TGTGCCAGCAGCGTAGGACAGACCTACTCTGGAAACACCATATATTTT. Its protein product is CASSVGQTYSGNTIYF.

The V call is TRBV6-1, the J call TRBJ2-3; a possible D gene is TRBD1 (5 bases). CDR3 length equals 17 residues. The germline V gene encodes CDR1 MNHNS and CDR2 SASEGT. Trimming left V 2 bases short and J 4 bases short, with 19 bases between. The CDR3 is CASSETPSTSGSDTQYF. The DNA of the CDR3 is TGTGCCAGCAGTGAAACCCCCTCCACCTCAGGGTCAGATACGCAGTATTTT.

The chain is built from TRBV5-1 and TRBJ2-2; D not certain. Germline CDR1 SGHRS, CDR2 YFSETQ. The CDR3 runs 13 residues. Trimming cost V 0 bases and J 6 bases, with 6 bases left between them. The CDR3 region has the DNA TGCGCCAGCAGCTTGGAAGAAGCCGGGGAGCTGTTTTTT. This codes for CASSLEEAGELFF.

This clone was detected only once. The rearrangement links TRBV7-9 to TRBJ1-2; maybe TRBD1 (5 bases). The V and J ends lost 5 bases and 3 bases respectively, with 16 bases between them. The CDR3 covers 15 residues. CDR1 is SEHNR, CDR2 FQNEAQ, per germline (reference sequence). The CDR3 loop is CASSHLRGDDYGYTF. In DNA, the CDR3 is TGTGCCAGCAGCCATCTCCGGGGGGATGACTATGGCTACACCTTC.

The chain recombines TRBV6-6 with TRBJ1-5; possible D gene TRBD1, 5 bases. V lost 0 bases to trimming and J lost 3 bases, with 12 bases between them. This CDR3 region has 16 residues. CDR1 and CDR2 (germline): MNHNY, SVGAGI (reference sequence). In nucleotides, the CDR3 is TGTGCCAGCAGTTACTCGAGACAGCTAATCAATCAGCCCCAGCATTTT. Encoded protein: CASSYSRQLINQPQHF.

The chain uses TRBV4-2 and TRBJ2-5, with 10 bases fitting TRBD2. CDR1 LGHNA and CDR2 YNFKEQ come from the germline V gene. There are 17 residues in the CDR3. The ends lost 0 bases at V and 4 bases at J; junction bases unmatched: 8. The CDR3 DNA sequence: TGTGCCAGCAGCCAAGATACTAGCGGGGCTGGGGGAGAGACCCAGTACTTC. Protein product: CASSQDTSGAGGETQYF.

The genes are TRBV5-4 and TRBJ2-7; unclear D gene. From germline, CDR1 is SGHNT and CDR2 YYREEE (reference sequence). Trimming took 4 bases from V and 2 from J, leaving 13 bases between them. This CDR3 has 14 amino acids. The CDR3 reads CASSQRTDTYEQYF. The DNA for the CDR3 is TGTGCCAGCAGCCAACGGACGGATACCTACGAGCAGTACTTC.

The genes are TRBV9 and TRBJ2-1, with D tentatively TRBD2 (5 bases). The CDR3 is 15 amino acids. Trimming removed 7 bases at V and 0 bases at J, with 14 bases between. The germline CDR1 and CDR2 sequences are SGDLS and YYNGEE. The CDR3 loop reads CASREGLSSYNEQFF. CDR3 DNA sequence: TGTGCCAGCCGGGAAGGGTTGAGCTCCTACAATGAGCAGTTCTTC.

DNA of the CDR3: TGTGCCACTGGGGACAGGACGGGCACTGAAGCTTTCTTT. Translated: CATGDRTGTEAFF. V gene TRBV10-3 combines with J gene TRBJ1-1; the match to TRBD1 covers 8 bases. Germline-derived CDR1 and CDR2 are ENHRY and SYGVKD. With V trimmed by 10 bases and J by 4 bases, 8 bases remained unmatched. CDR3 length: 13 residues.

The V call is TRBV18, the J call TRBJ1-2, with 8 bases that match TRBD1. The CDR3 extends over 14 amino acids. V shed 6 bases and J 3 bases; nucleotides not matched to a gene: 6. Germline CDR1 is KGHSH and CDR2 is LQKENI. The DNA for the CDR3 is TGTGCCAGCTCGCCGGGACAGGTTGACTATGGCTACACCTTC. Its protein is CASSPGQVDYGYTF.

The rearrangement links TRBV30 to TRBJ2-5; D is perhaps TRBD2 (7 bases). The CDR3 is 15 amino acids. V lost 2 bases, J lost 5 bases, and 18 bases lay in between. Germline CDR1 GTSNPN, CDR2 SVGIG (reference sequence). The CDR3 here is CAWSRGGLQEETQYF. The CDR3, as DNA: TGTGCCTGGAGTAGGGGGGGACTCCAGGAGGAGACCCAGTACTTC. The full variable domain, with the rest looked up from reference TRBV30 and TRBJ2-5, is SQTIHQWPATLVQPVGSPLSLECTVEGTSNPNLYWYRQAAGRGLQLLFYSVGIGQISSEVPQNLSASRPQDRQFILSSKKLLLSDSGFYLCAWSRGGLQEETQYFGPGTRLLVL.

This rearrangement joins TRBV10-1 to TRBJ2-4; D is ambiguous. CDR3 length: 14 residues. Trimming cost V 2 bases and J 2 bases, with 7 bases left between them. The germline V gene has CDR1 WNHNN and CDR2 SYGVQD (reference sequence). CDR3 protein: CASSETGSKNIQYF. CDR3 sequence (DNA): TGCGCCAGCAGTGAGACCGGGTCCAAAAACATTCAGTACTTC.

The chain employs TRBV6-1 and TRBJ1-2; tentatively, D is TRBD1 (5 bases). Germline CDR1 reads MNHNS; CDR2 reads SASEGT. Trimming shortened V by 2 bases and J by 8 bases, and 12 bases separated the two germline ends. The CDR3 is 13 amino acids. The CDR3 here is CASSETRGGGYTF. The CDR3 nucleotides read TGTGCCAGCAGTGAAACCCGGGGGGGAGGCTACACCTTC.

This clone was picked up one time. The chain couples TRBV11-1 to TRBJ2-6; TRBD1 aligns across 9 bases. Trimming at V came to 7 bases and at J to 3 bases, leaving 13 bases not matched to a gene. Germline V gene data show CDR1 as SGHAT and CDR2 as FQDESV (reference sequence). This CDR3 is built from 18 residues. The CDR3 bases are TGTGCCAGCACCGGAACCGGGACAGGGAGAGTTGGGGCCAACGTCCTGACTTTC. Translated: CASTGTGTGRVGANVLTF. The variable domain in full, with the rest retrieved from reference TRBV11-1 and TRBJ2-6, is EAEVAQSPRYKITEKSQAVAFWCDPISGHATLYWYRQILGQGPELLVQFQDESVVDDSQLPKDRFSAERLKGVDSTLKIQPAELGDSAMYLCASTGTGTGRVGANVLTFGAGSRLTVL.

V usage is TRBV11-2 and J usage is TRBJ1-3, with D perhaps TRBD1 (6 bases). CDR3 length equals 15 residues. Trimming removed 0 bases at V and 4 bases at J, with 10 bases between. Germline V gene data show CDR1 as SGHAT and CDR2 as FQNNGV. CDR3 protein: CASSLEQGTGNTIYF. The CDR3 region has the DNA TGTGCCAGCAGCTTAGAACAGGGTACAGGAAACACCATATATTTT.

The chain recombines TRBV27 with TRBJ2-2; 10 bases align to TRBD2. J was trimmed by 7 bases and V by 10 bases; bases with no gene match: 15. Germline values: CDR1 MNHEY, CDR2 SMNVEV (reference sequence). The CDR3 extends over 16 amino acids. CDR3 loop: CATMSEAGGRGGELFF. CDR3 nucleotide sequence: TGTGCCACCATGAGCGAAGCGGGGGGGCGCGGCGGGGAGCTGTTTTTT.

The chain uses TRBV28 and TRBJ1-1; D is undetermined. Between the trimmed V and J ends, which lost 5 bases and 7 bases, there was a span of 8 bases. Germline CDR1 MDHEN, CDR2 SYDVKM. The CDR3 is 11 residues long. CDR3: CASSLQREAFF. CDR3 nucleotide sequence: TGTGCCAGCAGTCTCCAGCGTGAAGCTTTCTTT.